These 14 T cell receptor beta chains were all obtained from the same sample, sequenced in a study of CD8+ T cells in alopecia areata. Treatment: oral pan-JAK inhibitor, 5-10 mg twice daily. As the sequencing template, cDNA was produced by extracting RNA and reverse transcribing it. Sequencing used immunoSEQ multiplex PCR; TCRdb keeps in-frame clones, though not all of them. This sample carries some 190,000 clones, 66% of them seen once, and the ten largest clones take 0.95% to 1.5%. The source material was CD4+ T cells sorted from blood, sampled at week 44, from a patient treated with tofacitinib. Receptor source: a human donor with alopecia areata.

The chain combines TRBV7-2 with TRBJ2-4, with D unclear. There are 15 residues in the CDR3. Trimming cost V 3 bases and J 1 base, with 10 bases left between them. The germline V gene has CDR1 SGHTA and CDR2 FQGNSA. CDR3 bases: TGTGCCAGCAGCTTTCTCGAGCCGGCCAAAAACATTCAGTACTTC. Its protein is CASSFLEPAKNIQYF. Drawing the rest from reference TRBV7-2 and TRBJ2-4, the complete variable domain is GAGVSQSPSNKVTEKGKDVELRCDPISGHTALYWYRQSLGQGLEFLIYFQGNSAPDKSGLPSDRFSAERTGGSVSTLTIQRTQQEDSAVYLCASSFLEPAKNIQYFGAGTRLSVL.

V usage is TRBV29-1 and J usage is TRBJ2-7; 11 bases line up with TRBD1. This CDR3 region has 13 residues. The V and J ends lost 1 base and 5 bases, in that order; junction bases with no gene match: 1. Germline V gives CDR1 SQVTM, CDR2 ANQGSEA. CDR3 amino acids: CSVEGTGGHEQYF. For the CDR3, the DNA is TGCAGCGTTGAAGGGACAGGGGGCCACGAGCAGTACTTC.

This chain links TRBV7-2 with TRBJ2-5; D is possibly TRBD2 (5 bases). V lost 1 base and J 7 bases, leaving 10 bases between the germline ends. Germline V gene data show CDR1 as SGHTA and CDR2 as FQGNSA. The CDR3 length is 13 residues. The CDR3 coding sequence is TGTGCCAGCAGCTTAGTAGGGAGTGGGACCCAGTACTTC. It is translated as CASSLVGSGTQYF.

This rearrangement joins TRBV2 to TRBJ1-1, with 8 bases fitting TRBD1. The trim removed 6 bases at V and 1 base at J, leaving 1 base unmatched. The CDR3 runs 13 residues. The V gene's germline CDR1 is SNHLY and CDR2 FYNNEI. As DNA, the CDR3 is TGTGCCAGCAGGGACAGGGAGAACACTGAAGCTTTCTTT. Protein sequence: CASRDRENTEAFF.

This clone was recorded only once. The chain is built from TRBV5-1 and TRBJ1-1, with 8 bases that match TRBD1. The CDR3 extends over 14 amino acids. Unmatched junction bases numbered 9, after V lost 4 bases and J lost 7 bases. Germline V CDR1 and CDR2: SGHRS, YFSETQ. Here the CDR3 DNA reads TGCGCCAGCAGCCCCGACAGGGGCGGTGGTGAAGCTTTCTTT. Translating it yields CASSPDRGGGEAFF.

The rearrangement uses TRBV28 and TRBJ2-1, with TRBD2 matching 8 bases. The trim removed 11 bases at V and 6 bases at J, leaving 33 bases unmatched. The germline gives CDR1 MDHEN, CDR2 SYDVKM. This CDR3 is 21 amino acids long. The CDR3 sequence: CAVNGQDSRGGGPSRGNEQFF. The CDR3 bases are TGTGCCGTCAATGGGCAGGACAGCCGGGGCGGGGGGCCATCTCGTGGCAATGAGCAGTTCTTC.

This chain's CDR3 is CSFLSGYNEQFF. The DNA for the CDR3 is TGCAGCTTCCTCTCGGGGTACAATGAGCAGTTCTTC. The chain uses TRBV29-1 and TRBJ2-1; possible D gene TRBD2, 5 bases. In germline, CDR1 is SQVTM, CDR2 ANQGSEA. The CDR3 contains 12 residues. V was cut by 8 bases and J by 4 bases, with 12 bases left in between.

The V and J genes are TRBV6-1 and TRBJ2-5; D gene unclear. V was pared by 2 bases and J by 3 bases, with 19 bases between. The CDR3 consists of 17 residues. Germline V gives CDR1 MNHNS, CDR2 SASEGT. The CDR3 loop reads CASSERWAALNKETQYF. As DNA, the CDR3 is TGTGCCAGCAGTGAAAGGTGGGCAGCCCTAAATAAAGAGACCCAGTACTTC.

V usage is TRBV29-1 and J usage is TRBJ2-3; D is perhaps TRBD2 (7 bases). Trimming cost V 4 bases and J 2 bases, with 16 bases left between them. Germline V lookup: CDR1 SQVTM, CDR2 ANQGSEA. The length of the CDR3 is 15 residues. The CDR3 region is CSVGSPGGLTDTQYF. The CDR3 nucleotides read TGCAGCGTTGGGTCCCCCGGGGGGCTCACAGATACGCAGTATTTT.

The chain is built from TRBV18 and TRBJ2-2; 7 positions match TRBD1. This CDR3 contains 15 residues. Trimming took 4 bases from V and 0 from J; bases not matched to a gene: 2. CDR1 is KGHSH and CDR2 is LQKENI in the germline V gene. This chain's CDR3 is CASSRQGANTGELFF. CDR3 nucleotide sequence: TGTGCCAGCTCACGGCAGGGGGCGAACACCGGGGAGCTGTTTTTT.

The chain has TRBV15 and TRBJ2-3, with 7 bases lining up with TRBD2. V lost 7 bases to trimming and J lost 4 bases; unmatched junction nucleotides: 8. The CDR3 loop spans 14 amino acids. Germline CDR1 reads LNHNV; CDR2 reads YYDKDF (reference sequence). The CDR3 loop reads CATNRGGIADTQYF. CDR3 in DNA: TGTGCCACCAACCGCGGGGGTATCGCAGATACGCAGTATTTT.

The chain joins TRBV30 to TRBJ1-6; D is ambiguous. Germline V gene lookup returns CDR1 GTSNPN and CDR2 SVGIG (reference sequence). The V gene lost 4 bases and the J gene lost 8 bases, with 12 bases spanning the gap. The CDR3 covers 13 residues. The CDR3: CAWTSGYDSPLHF. The CDR3 DNA reads TGTGCCTGGACTTCGGGGTACGATTCACCCCTCCACTTT.

This chain uses TRBV9 with TRBJ2-7; unclear D gene. V was clipped by 0 bases and J by 0 bases, with 10 bases between them. The length of the CDR3 is 15 residues. Germline CDR1 is SGDLS and CDR2 is YYNGEE. CDR3 nucleotides: TGTGCCAGCAGCGTAGGGCCCAACGACTCCTACGAGCAGTACTTC. Translated: CASSVGPNDSYEQYF.

The chain couples TRBV6-6 to TRBJ2-3; perhaps TRBD2 as D (5 bases). The CDR3 is made up of 13 amino acids. CDR1 and CDR2 from the germline V gene are MNHNY and SVGAGI (reference sequence). V dropped 6 bases and J dropped 1 base, with 8 bases sitting between them. Here the CDR3 reads CASSPGGTDTQYF. In nucleotides, the CDR3 is TGTGCCAGCAGCCCCGGGGGCACAGATACGCAGTATTTT.